Below, one TCR beta chain is given with its context. The CDR3 sequence is 15 residues long. The germline gives CDR1 MNHEY, CDR2 SMNVEV (reference sequence). V lost 3 bases to trimming and J lost 6 bases, with 18 bases between them. The record originates from a study of blood T cell repertoires in COVID-19. Study at large: Acute and convalescent COVID-19 specimens originated in the United States, Italy and Spain.

Assay used: immunoSEQ multiplex PCR; TCRdb lists only in-frame clones, some missing. This sample has about 240,000 clones, with roughly 85% found just once. The sequence derives from a man over 45 with COVID-19, enrolled during active disease. The sequencing input was peripheral blood. The chain couples TRBV27 to TRBJ2-7; possibly TRBD1 for D (6 bases). The CDR3 reads CASSFFRDKPGEQYF. DNA of the CDR3: TGTGCCAGCAGTTTTTTCAGGGACAAGCCGGGCGAGCAGTACTTC.